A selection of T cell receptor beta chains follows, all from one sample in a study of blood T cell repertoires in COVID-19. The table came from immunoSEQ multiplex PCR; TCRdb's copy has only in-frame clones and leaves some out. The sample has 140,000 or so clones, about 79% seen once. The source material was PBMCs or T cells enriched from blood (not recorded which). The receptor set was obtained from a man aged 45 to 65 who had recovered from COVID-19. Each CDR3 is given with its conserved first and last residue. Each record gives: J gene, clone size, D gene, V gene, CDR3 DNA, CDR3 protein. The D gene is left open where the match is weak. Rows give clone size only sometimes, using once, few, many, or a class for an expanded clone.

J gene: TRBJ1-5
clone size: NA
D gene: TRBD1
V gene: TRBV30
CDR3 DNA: TGTGCCTGGAGCAGGGGGCGCCTGGGCAATCAGCCCCAGCATTTT
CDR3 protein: CAWSRGRLGNQPQHF

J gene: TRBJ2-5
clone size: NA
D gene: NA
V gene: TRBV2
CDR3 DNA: TGTGCCAGCACCCTTGGAGCGGGCTACCAAGAGACCCAGTACTTC
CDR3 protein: CASTLGAGYQETQYF

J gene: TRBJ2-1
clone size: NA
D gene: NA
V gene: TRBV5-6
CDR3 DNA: TGTGCCAGCAGCTTAGGAGCGGGCTACAATGAGCAGTTCTTC
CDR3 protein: CASSLGAGYNEQFF

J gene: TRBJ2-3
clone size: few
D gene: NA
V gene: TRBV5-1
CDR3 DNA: TGCGCCAGCAGCCAGAAAGGCACAGATACGCAGTATTTT
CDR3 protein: CASSQKGTDTQYF

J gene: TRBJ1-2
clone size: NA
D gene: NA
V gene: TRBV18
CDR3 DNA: TGTGCCAGCTCACCACCGGCAGGGGTCAACTATGGCTACACCTTC
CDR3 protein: CASSPPAGVNYGYTF

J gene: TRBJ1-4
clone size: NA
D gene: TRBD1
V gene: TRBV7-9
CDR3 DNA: TGTGCCAGCAGCTCGACAGGGGTAGGAGAAAAACTGTTTTTT
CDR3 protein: CASSSTGVGEKLFF

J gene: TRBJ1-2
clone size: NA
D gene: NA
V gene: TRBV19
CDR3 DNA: TGTGCCAGTAGTATGCCGCGGGGGAACTATGGCTACACCTTC
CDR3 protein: CASSMPRGNYGYTF

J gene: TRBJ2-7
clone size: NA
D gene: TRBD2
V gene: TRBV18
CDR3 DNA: TGTGCCAGCTCAGCACCTCCCCCTAGCGGCTCCTACGAGCAGTACTTC
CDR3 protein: CASSAPPPSGSYEQYF

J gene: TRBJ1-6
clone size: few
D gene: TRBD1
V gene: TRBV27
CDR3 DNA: TGTGCCAGCAGCTCAGACAGGGCGAGGTATAATTCACCCCTCCACTTT
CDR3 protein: CASSSDRARYNSPLHF

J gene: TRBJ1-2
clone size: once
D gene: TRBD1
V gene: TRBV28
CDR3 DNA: TGTGCCAGCAGTTTACCAGGGGGTGGCTATGGCTACACCTTC
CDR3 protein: CASSLPGGGYGYTF

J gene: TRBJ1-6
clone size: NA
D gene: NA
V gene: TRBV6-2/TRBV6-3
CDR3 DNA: TGTGCCAGCAGCCCTGGTGGAGGGAATTCACCCCTCCACTTT
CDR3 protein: CASSPGGGNSPLHF

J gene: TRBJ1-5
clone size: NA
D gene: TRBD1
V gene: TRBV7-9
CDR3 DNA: TGTGCCAGCAGCTTGGAGGGGGCGAGCAATCAGCCCCAGCATTTT
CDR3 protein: CASSLEGASNQPQHF

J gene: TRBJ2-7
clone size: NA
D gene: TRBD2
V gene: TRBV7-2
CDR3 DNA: TGTGCCAGCAGCTTAGAACCTACTAGCGGGGGGGAATCCTACGAGCAGTACTTC
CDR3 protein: CASSLEPTSGGESYEQYF